These 25 T cell receptor beta chains originate from one sample sequenced in a study of OX40 agonist ivuxolimab in advanced cancers. Clones were sequenced by immunoSEQ multiplex PCR, and TCRdb holds only the in-frame ones, with some missing. The table lists about 79,000 clones, 70% to 85% of them singletons. The source was CD4+ or CD8+ T cells sorted from blood, collected in a trial of the OX40 agonist ivuxolimab. Source of these receptors: an adult with an advanced solid tumor such as melanoma, head and neck, liver or kidney cancer.

The V gene is TRBV5-5, the J gene TRBJ2-7, with D uncertain. This CDR3 has 13 amino acids. V lost 0 bases, J lost 2 bases, and 6 bases lay in between. Per the germline V gene, CDR1 is SGHKS and CDR2 is YYEKEE (reference sequence). CDR3 in amino acids: CASSLALAYEQYF. CDR3 nucleotides: TGTGCCAGCAGCTTGGCGCTGGCCTACGAGCAGTACTTC.

V usage is TRBV5-1 and J usage is TRBJ1-1; a weak D match, TRBD1 (6 bases). The CDR3 contains 13 residues. The germline V and J ends were trimmed by 5 bases and 1 base, with 9 bases remaining between them. Looked up from germline, CDR1 is SGHRS and CDR2 is YFSETQ. The chain's CDR3 is CASRQGPNTEAFF. Written as DNA, the CDR3 is TGCGCCAGCAGACAGGGCCCGAACACTGAAGCTTTCTTT.

The V and J genes are TRBV7-6 and TRBJ2-2; 8 nucleotides line up with TRBD1. V lost 5 bases to trimming and J lost 7 bases; unmatched junction nucleotides: 30. The CDR3 length is 22 residues. Germline CDR1 reads SGHVS; CDR2 reads FNYEAQ. In DNA, the CDR3 is TGTGCCAGCAGCGGGGGACAGGTGAATTTTTTTGCTGTCCTACTTGCGGTCGGGGAGCTGTTTTTT. Encoded protein: CASSGGQVNFFAVLLAVGELFF.

This clone was detected only a few times. V usage is TRBV4-1 and J usage is TRBJ2-7; no firm D call. The V gene's germline CDR1 is MGHRA and CDR2 YSYEKL. This CDR3 is built from 14 residues. V shed 1 base and J shed 6 bases, with 13 bases lying between them. The CDR3 nucleotides read TGCGCCAGCAGCCAAGTCGGGCCGACTCCCGAGCAGTACTTC. As protein: CASSQVGPTPEQYF.

The rearrangement uses TRBV7-2 and TRBJ2-5, with TRBD2 identical over 10 bases. The germline V gene has CDR1 SGHTA and CDR2 FQGNSA. There are 15 residues in the CDR3. V gave up 2 bases and J gave up 2 bases; unmatched junction bases: 2. The CDR3 spells CASSLNSGGQETQYF. The CDR3 bases are TGTGCCAGCAGCTTAAATAGCGGGGGGCAAGAGACCCAGTACTTC.

The chain links TRBV7-9 to TRBJ2-1; D perhaps matches TRBD2 (7 bases). The CDR3 spans 15 residues. Germline V gives CDR1 SEHNR, CDR2 FQNEAQ (reference sequence). Trimming shortened V by 7 bases and J by 6 bases, and 19 bases separated the two germline ends. This chain's CDR3 is CASNLAAAGANEQFF. The CDR3 DNA reads TGTGCCAGCAACCTCGCCGCGGCGGGGGCCAATGAGCAGTTCTTC.

The rearrangement links TRBV5-5 to TRBJ1-1, with D perhaps matching TRBD1 (6 bases). Germline CDR1 is SGHKS and CDR2 is YYEKEE (reference sequence). V lost 1 base to trimming and J lost 5 bases, with 12 bases between them. CDR3 length: 14 amino acids. The CDR3 region is CASSLTGRGTEAFF. In DNA, the CDR3 is TGTGCCAGCAGCTTGACAGGGAGGGGGACTGAAGCTTTCTTT.

The chain carries TRBV2 and TRBJ2-1; possible D gene TRBD2, 6 bases. CDR1 and CDR2 (germline): SNHLY, FYNNEI. The CDR3 length is 13 residues. Between the trimmed V and J ends, which lost 6 bases and 9 bases, there was a span of 15 bases. CDR3 sequence: CASRGTLGSEQFF. As DNA, the CDR3 is TGTGCCAGCAGGGGGACCCTCGGGAGTGAGCAGTTCTTC.

The chain joins TRBV6-1 to TRBJ2-4; D unresolved. Germline CDR1 reads MNHNS; CDR2 reads SASEGT. The CDR3 extends over 17 amino acids. The V gene lost 2 bases and the J gene lost 0 bases, with 14 bases spanning the gap. CDR3 sequence: CASSERPLNVAKNIQYF. The CDR3 coding sequence is TGTGCCAGCAGTGAACGACCCTTGAATGTAGCCAAAAACATTCAGTACTTC.

This chain joins TRBV9 and TRBJ2-7, with D possibly matching TRBD1 (5 bases). The germline CDR1 and CDR2 sequences are SGDLS and YYNGEE. This CDR3 is 14 amino acids long. Deletions cut 7 bases from V and 2 bases from J, with 16 bases between. The CDR3 DNA follows: TGTGCCAGCCGAGACTGGACAACAGCCTACGAGCAGTACTTC. Amino acid sequence: CASRDWTTAYEQYF.

This chain uses TRBV29-1 with TRBJ1-6; D unresolved. Between the trimmed V and J ends, which lost 4 bases and 9 bases, there was a span of 13 bases. The CDR3 runs to 13 residues. Per germline, CDR1 SQVTM and CDR2 ANQGSEA. This CDR3 is CSVAETHSSPLHF. CDR3 DNA: TGCAGCGTTGCGGAAACCCATAGTTCACCCCTCCACTTT.

This chain joins TRBV21-1 and TRBJ2-1; TRBD2, the table's D call, lacks a check against the DNA. TRBV21-1 is classified as a pseudogene. The CDR3 runs to 16 residues. CDR3 in amino acids: CASSKRTAGGYNEQFF. CDR3 bases: TGTGCCAGCAGCAAAAGAACAGCGGGAGGCTACAATGAGCAGTTCTTC.

V usage is TRBV7-9 and J usage is TRBJ2-7; the D is unclear. Germline values: CDR1 SEHNR, CDR2 FQNEAQ (reference sequence). The CDR3 sequence is 16 residues long. Trimming took 6 bases from V and 1 from J, leaving 19 bases between them. DNA for the CDR3: TGTGCCAGCAGGCCCGATGGATGGGGAAGATCCTACGAGCAGTACTTC. Its translation is CASRPDGWGRSYEQYF.

The rearrangement links TRBV7-3 to TRBJ2-7; 9 bases match TRBD2. The length of the CDR3 is 17 residues. The germline V gene encodes CDR1 SGHTA and CDR2 FQGTGA. Trimming removed 1 base from V and 0 bases from J; junction bases left unmatched: 7. The CDR3 coding sequence is TGTGCCAGCAGCTTAAACCCTATAGCGGGAGCCTCCTACGAGCAGTACTTC. Its translation is CASSLNPIAGASYEQYF.

The V gene is TRBV7-2, the J gene TRBJ2-5, with D possibly matching TRBD1 (5 bases). The CDR3 is made up of 15 amino acids. With 1 base removed from V and 5 bases from J, the gap between germline ends came to 14 bases. Germline loops: CDR1 SGHTA, CDR2 FQGNSA. This CDR3 is CASSLGPGPGETQYF. The CDR3 DNA reads as TGTGCCAGCAGCTTAGGACCTGGACCAGGGGAGACCCAGTACTTC.

V gene TRBV5-1 combines with J gene TRBJ1-2; 7 nucleotides agree with TRBD1. V lost 0 bases and J lost 1; bases outside the gene matches: 0. This CDR3 has 14 residues. Per germline, CDR1 SGHRS and CDR2 YFSETQ. This CDR3 is CASSLGQGNYGYTF. CDR3 sequence (DNA): TGCGCCAGCAGCTTGGGACAGGGTAACTATGGCTACACCTTC.

There are a few counts of this clone. The chain couples TRBV11-2 to TRBJ2-7; D remains ambiguous. From germline, CDR1 is SGHAT and CDR2 FQNNGV. This CDR3 is 19 amino acids long. Trimming stripped 0 bases from V and 1 base from J, with 22 bases between. The CDR3 reads CASSLDPAGRGRSSYEQYF. The CDR3 DNA reads TGTGCCAGCAGCTTAGATCCCGCCGGAAGAGGACGCTCGTCCTACGAGCAGTACTTC.

J is TRBJ2-2 and V is TRBV30, with 9 bases fitting TRBD2. There are 13 residues in the CDR3. Germline V gives CDR1 GTSNPN, CDR2 SVGIG (reference sequence). The V gene end was trimmed by 4 bases and the J gene end by 8 bases; junction bases not matched to a gene: 5. CDR3 amino acids: CAWKSSGRGELFF. In DNA, the CDR3 is TGTGCCTGGAAGAGTAGCGGGAGAGGGGAGCTGTTTTTT.

The chain is built from TRBV7-3 and TRBJ2-1, with 7 bases identical to TRBD2. Trimming cost V 5 bases and J 10 bases; bases outside gene matches: 8. From germline, CDR1 is SGHTA and CDR2 FQGTGA. The CDR3 has 13 amino acids. In DNA, the CDR3 is TGTGCCAGCAGCCAAGAATTACTAGCGGAGCAGTTCTTC. Translated: CASSQELLAEQFF. Combining the CDR3 with reference TRBV7-3 and TRBJ2-1 gives the whole variable domain GAGVSQTPSNKVTEKGKYVELRCDPISGHTALYWYRQSLGQGPEFLIYFQGTGAADDSGLPNDRFFAVRPEGSVSTLKIQRTERGDSAVYLCASSQELLAEQFFGPGTRLTVL.

This chain joins TRBV7-8 and TRBJ2-1; D could derive from TRBD1 or TRBD2 (5 bases each). CDR1 SGHVS and CDR2 FQNEAQ come from the germline V gene. This CDR3 region has 15 residues. V was cut by 9 bases and J by 1 base, with 16 bases left in between. Here the CDR3 reads CASRPRWGSYNEQFF. CDR3 sequence (DNA): TGTGCCAGTCGTCCCCGGTGGGGGTCCTACAATGAGCAGTTCTTC.

The chain couples TRBV28 to TRBJ2-3; 14 nucleotides match TRBD2. The V gene's germline CDR1 is MDHEN and CDR2 SYDVKM. Unmatched junction bases numbered 4, after V lost 3 bases and J lost 5 bases. The CDR3 spans 16 residues. Here the CDR3 reads CASSLGTSGSGDTQYF. The CDR3 DNA reads TGTGCCAGCAGTTTGGGGACTAGCGGGAGCGGAGATACGCAGTATTTT.

The V gene is TRBV28, the J gene TRBJ2-1; 8 positions agree with TRBD2. Per the germline V gene, CDR1 is MDHEN and CDR2 is SYDVKM. CDR3 length: 14 residues. The junction had 9 bases not matched to a gene; V was cut back by 6 bases and J by 8 bases. The CDR3 sequence is CASRTGTSFYEQFF. DNA for the CDR3: TGTGCCAGCAGGACCGGGACTAGTTTCTATGAGCAGTTCTTC.

This clone was seen a single time. V usage is TRBV4-2 and J usage is TRBJ2-1; D perhaps matches TRBD2 (5 bases). V was trimmed by 0 bases and J by 14 bases, leaving 17 bases between them. CDR1 is LGHNA, CDR2 YNFKEQ, per germline. The length of the CDR3 is 14 residues. Here the CDR3 DNA reads TGTGCCAGCAGCCAAGATTCCCCCGACGGGGTGAAGTTCTTC. Translated: CASSQDSPDGVKFF.

J is TRBJ1-5 and V is TRBV5-1; 7 positions agree with TRBD1. The CDR3 consists of 15 residues. The trim removed 5 bases at V and 5 bases at J, leaving 10 bases unmatched. In germline, CDR1 is SGHRS, CDR2 YFSETQ. The CDR3 DNA reads as TGCGCCAGCAGGCCTGACAGGGACCCCGATCAGCCCCAGCATTTT. This gives the protein CASRPDRDPDQPQHF.

V gene TRBV27 combines with J gene TRBJ2-1; TRBD2 aligns across 9 bases. The V and J ends lost 4 bases and 6 bases, in that order; junction bases with no gene match: 7. This CDR3 is 15 amino acids long. Germline CDR1 MNHEY, CDR2 SMNVEV (reference sequence). CDR3 bases: TGTGCCAGCAGTTCTCTCCTAGCGGGGAGCAATGAGCAGTTCTTC. Translated, it gives CASSSLLAGSNEQFF.